The 13 T cell receptor beta chains below were found in one sample sequenced in a study of technical replicates of blood from four donors. The table came from immunoSEQ multiplex PCR; TCRdb's copy has only in-frame clones and leaves some out. The sample records around 84,000 clones, more than 80% being singletons. Sequencing used T cells isolated from PBMCs. Source of these receptors: a human donor in good health.

The chain employs TRBV5-4 and TRBJ1-1, with a possible D match to TRBD1 (5 bases). Trimming took 6 bases from V and 2 from J, leaving 11 bases between them. Germline V gene data show CDR1 as SGHNT and CDR2 as YYREEE (reference sequence). This CDR3 spans 13 amino acids. CDR3 nucleotide sequence: TGTGCCAGCACCCAGACAGTAAACACTGAAGCTTTCTTT. It yields the protein CASTQTVNTEAFF.

J is TRBJ2-1 and V is TRBV5-1; 7 bases line up with TRBD2. CDR1 SGHRS and CDR2 YFSETQ come from the germline V gene. Unmatched junction bases numbered 12, after V lost 9 bases and J lost 6 bases. The length of the CDR3 is 14 residues. The CDR3 bases are TGCGCCACCGCCCCCTTCGGGGGGTTCAATGAGCAGTTCTTC. This gives the protein CATAPFGGFNEQFF.

The chain combines TRBV29-1 with TRBJ2-2; 7 bases line up with TRBD2. V lost 3 bases and J lost 0; bases outside the gene matches: 4. In germline, CDR1 is SQVTM, CDR2 ANQGSEA. The CDR3 runs to 15 residues. Here the CDR3 DNA reads TGCAGCGTTGATCAAGCGGGATCGAACACCGGGGAGCTGTTTTTT. Translated, it gives CSVDQAGSNTGELFF.

The V and J genes are TRBV7-3 and TRBJ2-3; D remains unclear. Looked up from germline, CDR1 is SGHTA and CDR2 is FQGTGA. The CDR3 has 13 amino acids. The V and J ends lost 3 bases and 4 bases respectively, with 8 bases between them. The CDR3 loop reads CASSFVGADTQYF. The CDR3 DNA follows: TGTGCCAGCAGCTTCGTTGGAGCAGATACGCAGTATTTT.

Details on this clone: A read error may produce the germline difference seen at one junction end. The J gene is TRBJ2-2, the V gene TRBV5-1; no clear D gene. The CDR3 is made up of 14 amino acids. Germline-derived CDR1 and CDR2 are SGHRS and YFSETQ. CDR3 sequence: CASSFSAKTGELFF. The DNA of the CDR3 is TGCGCCAGCAGCTTTTCCGCGAAAACCGGGGAGCTGTTTTTT.

The chain combines TRBV6-1 with TRBJ2-1, with 8 bases lining up with TRBD1. With V trimmed by 9 bases and J by 3 bases, 4 bases remained unmatched. The CDR3 contains 13 residues. Germline V gene lookup returns CDR1 MNHNS and CDR2 SASEGT. CDR3 amino acids: CASRQGIYNEQFF. The CDR3 bases are TGTGCCAGTCGACAGGGGATCTACAATGAGCAGTTCTTC.

This sequence joins TRBV5-1 and TRBJ1-4; possibly TRBD1 for D (6 bases). This CDR3 has 16 amino acids. Between the trimmed V and J ends, which lost 4 bases and 3 bases, there was a span of 16 bases. CDR1 and CDR2 from the germline V gene are SGHRS and YFSETQ. The chain's CDR3 is CASSTAVAGANEKLFF. Here the CDR3 DNA reads TGCGCCAGCAGCACGGCCGTGGCAGGGGCTAATGAAAAACTGTTTTTT. The full variable domain, completed using reference TRBV5-1 and TRBJ1-4, is KAGVTQTPRYLIKTRGQQVTLSCSPISGHRSVSWYQQTPGQGLQFLFEYFSETQRNKGNFPGRFSGRQFSNSRSEMNVSTLELGDSALYLCASSTAVAGANEKLFFGSGTQLSVL.

The chain couples TRBV7-9 to TRBJ1-1, with TRBD1 as a possible D gene (6 bases). Germline V CDR1 and CDR2: SEHNR, FQNEAQ (reference sequence). V gave up 11 bases and J gave up 4 bases, with 14 bases separating them. The CDR3 runs to 12 residues. The CDR3, as DNA: TGTGCCGGAGGGGGGGCTGGCACTGAAGCTTTCTTT. This translates into CAGGGAGTEAFF.

V and J are TRBV30 and TRBJ1-2; D may be TRBD1 (5 bases). CDR1 and CDR2 from the germline V gene are GTSNPN and SVGIG (reference sequence). This CDR3 comprises 13 residues. Trimming removed 3 bases from V and 3 bases from J, with 11 bases in between. In DNA, the CDR3 is TGTGCCTGGAGCGCGGGGCTATACTATGGCTACACCTTC. As protein: CAWSAGLYYGYTF. Variable domain in full (rest from reference TRBV30 and TRBJ1-2): SQTIHQWPATLVQPVGSPLSLECTVEGTSNPNLYWYRQAAGRGLQLLFYSVGIGQISSEVPQNLSASRPQDRQFILSSKKLLLSDSGFYLCAWSAGLYYGYTFGSGTRLTVV.

The rearrangement links TRBV6-5 to TRBJ1-4; D may be TRBD1 (5 bases). This CDR3 is built from 14 residues. From germline, CDR1 is MNHEY and CDR2 SVGAGI. Trimming left V 6 bases short and J 8 bases short, with 16 bases between. The CDR3 coding sequence is TGTGCCAGCAGGATCGGGGGAGGACGAGAAAAACTGTTTTTT. This translates into CASRIGGGREKLFF.

This sequence joins TRBV9 and TRBJ1-3; the D gene is possibly TRBD1 (6 bases). The CDR3 runs 20 residues. In germline, CDR1 is SGDLS, CDR2 YYNGEE. The V end was cut by 3 bases, the J end by 4 bases, with 29 bases between. The CDR3 coding sequence is TGTGCCAGCAGCGCGAAGGGCTTATGGGTTCGGGGGGCCGAAGGAAACACCATATATTTT. Amino acid sequence: CASSAKGLWVRGAEGNTIYF.

V and J are TRBV10-3 and TRBJ1-5, with D perhaps TRBD1 (6 bases). V lost 3 bases to trimming and J lost 0 bases, with 24 bases between them. Per germline, CDR1 ENHRY and CDR2 SYGVKD. The CDR3 contains 20 residues. The CDR3 sequence: CAISESAFLEGVNSNQPQHF. The CDR3 nucleotides are TGTGCCATCAGTGAATCGGCCTTTCTCGAGGGGGTCAATAGCAATCAGCCCCAGCATTTT.

The count of this clone is one. The chain combines TRBV5-1 with TRBJ2-5, with 10 bases fitting TRBD2. Trimming cost V 2 bases and J 5 bases; bases outside gene matches: 6. The CDR3 covers 15 residues. Germline assignment: CDR1 SGHRS and CDR2 YFSETQ. CDR3 sequence: CASSLAGGPEETQYF. The CDR3 DNA is TGCGCCAGCAGCTTAGCGGGAGGGCCGGAGGAGACCCAGTACTTC.